The sequence of this TCR beta chain was determined in a study of blood T cell repertoires in COVID-19. Per the original data handling: Reference gene primer amplification gave nucleated cell count estimates. Some clones are missing from TCRdb's copy, which holds only in-frame ones; the method was immunoSEQ multiplex PCR. The DNA gave D and trimming, while V, J and clone size come from that table. This table holds some 180,000 clones, 80% to 85% found once. Seattle's enrolled individuals joined amid active infection and were then monitored longitudinally. The CDR3 extends over 14 amino acids. J lost 4 bases, V lost 5 bases, and 5 bases had no gene match. Per the germline V gene, CDR1 is LNHDA and CDR2 is SQIVND (reference sequence).

What was sequenced was peripheral blood. The V gene is TRBV19, the J gene TRBJ2-3; 8 positions match TRBD1. The TCR was taken from a woman in her thirties or forties with COVID-19, enrolled during active disease. The CDR3 DNA follows: TGTGCCAGTAGTGACAGGGGTTTCCCAGATACGCAGTATTTT. Residues: CASSDRGFPDTQYF.